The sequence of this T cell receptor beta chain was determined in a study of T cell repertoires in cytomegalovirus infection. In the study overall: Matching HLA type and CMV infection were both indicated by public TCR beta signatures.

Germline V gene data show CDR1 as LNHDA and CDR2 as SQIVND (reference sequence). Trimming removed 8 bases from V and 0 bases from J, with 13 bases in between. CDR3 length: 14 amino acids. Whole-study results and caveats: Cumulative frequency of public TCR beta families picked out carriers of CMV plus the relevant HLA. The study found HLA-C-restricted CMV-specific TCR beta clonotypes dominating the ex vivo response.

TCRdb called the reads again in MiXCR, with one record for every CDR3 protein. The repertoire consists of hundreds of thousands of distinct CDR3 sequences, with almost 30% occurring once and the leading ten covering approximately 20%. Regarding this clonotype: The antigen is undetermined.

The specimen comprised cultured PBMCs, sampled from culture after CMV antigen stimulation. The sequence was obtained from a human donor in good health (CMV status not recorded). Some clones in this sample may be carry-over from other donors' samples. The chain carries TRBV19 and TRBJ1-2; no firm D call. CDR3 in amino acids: CASAASFTNYGYTF. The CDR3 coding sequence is TGTGCCAGTGCCGCGTCATTTACTAACTATGGCTACACCTTC.